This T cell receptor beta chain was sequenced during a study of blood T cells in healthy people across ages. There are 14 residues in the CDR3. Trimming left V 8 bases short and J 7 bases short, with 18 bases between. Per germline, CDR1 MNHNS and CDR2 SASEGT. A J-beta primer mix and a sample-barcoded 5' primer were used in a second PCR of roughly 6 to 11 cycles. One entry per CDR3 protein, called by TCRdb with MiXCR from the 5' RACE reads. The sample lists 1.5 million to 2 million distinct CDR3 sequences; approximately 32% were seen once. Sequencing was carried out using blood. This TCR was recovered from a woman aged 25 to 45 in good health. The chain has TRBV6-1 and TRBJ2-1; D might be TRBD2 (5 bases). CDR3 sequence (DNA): TGTGCCAGCTTTGGGGAGAGAAGGTTGAATGAGCAGTTCTTC. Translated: CASFGERRLNEQFF.